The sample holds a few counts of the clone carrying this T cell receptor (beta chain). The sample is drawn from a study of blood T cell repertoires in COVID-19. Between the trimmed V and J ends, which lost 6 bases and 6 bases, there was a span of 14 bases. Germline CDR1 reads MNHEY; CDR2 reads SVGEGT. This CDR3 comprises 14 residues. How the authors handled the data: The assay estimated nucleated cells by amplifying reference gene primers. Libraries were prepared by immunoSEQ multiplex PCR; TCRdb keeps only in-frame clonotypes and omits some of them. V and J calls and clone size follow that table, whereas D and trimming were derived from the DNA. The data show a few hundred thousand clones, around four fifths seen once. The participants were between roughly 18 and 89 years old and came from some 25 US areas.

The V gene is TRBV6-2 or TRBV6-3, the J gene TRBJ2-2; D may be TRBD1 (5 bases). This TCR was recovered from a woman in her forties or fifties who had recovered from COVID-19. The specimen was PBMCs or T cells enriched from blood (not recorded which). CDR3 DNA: TGTGCCAGCAGCGGGCAGGGTGTCGCCGGGGAGCTGTTTTTT. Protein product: CASSGQGVAGELFF.